The clone carrying this T cell receptor (beta chain) was seen only once. TCRdb's table, derived via immunoSEQ multiplex PCR, lists solely in-frame clones and lacks some. Found here are fewer than 350,000 clones, more than 80% of them singletons; the top ten hold 6.8%. This entry belongs to a study of blood T cell repertoires in COVID-19. About the study: Whether acute or convalescent, the COVID-19 samples came from the United States, Italy and Spain.

Deletions cut 6 bases from V and 1 base from J, with 12 bases between. This CDR3 is built from 15 residues. Germline CDR1 and CDR2: MNHEY and SVGAGI. A Seattle source enrolled patients during active infection and followed them longitudinally. This rearrangement joins TRBV6-5 to TRBJ2-2; D might be TRBD2 (5 bases). Sequencing was performed on peripheral blood. The receptor was isolated from a woman aged 25 to 45 with COVID-19, enrolled during active disease. The CDR3 is CASRWLAENTGELFF. CDR3 bases: TGTGCCAGCAGATGGCTAGCTGAGAACACCGGGGAGCTGTTTTTT.